The 7 T cell receptor beta chains below come from one sample, sequenced in a study of blood T cell repertoires in COVID-19. Here immunoSEQ multiplex PCR was the method, and the copy in TCRdb shows in-frame clones only, minus some. This table holds about 270,000 clones, roughly 90% found once. Material: peripheral blood. The receptors here all came from a woman in her seventies with COVID-19, enrolled during active disease.

The chain couples TRBV9 to TRBJ2-7, with a tentative D call TRBD1 (6 bases). Trimming took 0 bases from V and 2 from J, leaving 15 bases between them. Germline lookup yields CDR1 SGDLS and CDR2 YYNGEE. The CDR3 spans 16 residues. CDR3 in amino acids: CASSVASGTPAYEQYF. The CDR3 bases are TGTGCCAGCAGCGTAGCGTCCGGGACACCTGCCTACGAGCAGTACTTC. The full variable domain, completed using reference TRBV9 and TRBJ2-7, is DSGVTQTPKHLITATGQRVTLRCSPRSGDLSVYWYQQSLDQGLQFLIQYYNGEERAKGNILERFSAQQFPDLHSELNLSSLELGDSALYFCASSVASGTPAYEQYFGPGTRLTVT.

A single count supports this clone. The J gene is TRBJ1-2, the V gene TRBV5-4, with D tentatively TRBD1 (5 bases). Trimming removed 4 bases at V and 2 bases at J, with 12 bases between. This CDR3 has 14 residues. Germline loops: CDR1 SGHNT, CDR2 YYREEE (reference sequence). DNA of the CDR3: TGTGCCAGCAGCCAATGGGGGGGGAACTATGGCTACACCTTC. Translation: CASSQWGGNYGYTF.

The V gene is TRBV24-1, the J gene TRBJ1-5; no clear D. With 4 bases removed from V and 0 bases from J, the gap between germline ends came to 9 bases. The CDR3 is 15 residues long. Germline CDR1 and CDR2: KGHDR and SFDVKD. This CDR3 is CATSEGGYSNQPQHF. The CDR3 bases are TGTGCCACCAGTGAAGGCGGATATAGCAATCAGCCCCAGCATTTT.

The chain is built from TRBV4-1 and TRBJ2-7; a weak D match, TRBD1 (7 bases). The CDR3 loop spans 15 amino acids. Germline loops: CDR1 MGHRA, CDR2 YSYEKL. The germline V and J ends were trimmed by 2 bases and 4 bases, with 15 bases remaining between them. CDR3 region: CASSQPSGGGYEQYF. CDR3 DNA: TGCGCCAGCAGCCAACCTTCAGGGGGAGGTTACGAGCAGTACTTC.

V gene TRBV7-2 combines with J gene TRBJ2-5; 8 bases are a match to TRBD2. Germline V gene data show CDR1 as SGHTA and CDR2 as FQGNSA. With V trimmed by 2 bases and J by 2 bases, 4 bases remained unmatched. The CDR3 loop spans 15 amino acids. The CDR3 loop is CASSLTGGPQETQYF. The CDR3 coding sequence is TGTGCCAGCAGCTTAACGGGGGGGCCTCAAGAGACCCAGTACTTC.

The chain combines TRBV30 with TRBJ2-7, with TRBD2 identical over 7 bases. Unmatched junction bases numbered 6, after V lost 4 bases and J lost 0 bases. The CDR3 spans 14 residues. CDR1 and CDR2 from the germline V gene are GTSNPN and SVGIG (reference sequence). The CDR3 sequence: CAWNRGESSYEQYF. In nucleotides, the CDR3 is TGTGCCTGGAACCGGGGGGAGAGCTCCTACGAGCAGTACTTC.

The chain recombines TRBV28 with TRBJ2-7; 8 bases line up with TRBD2. There are 16 residues in the CDR3. Germline CDR1 reads MDHEN; CDR2 reads SYDVKM. Germline trimming cut 3 bases from V and 2 bases from J; bases unmatched to any gene: 9. The CDR3 coding sequence is TGTGCCAGCAGTTTCCAATTTGCGGGGGGCACCTACGAGCAGTACTTC. Translation: CASSFQFAGGTYEQYF.